This T cell receptor beta chain was sequenced in a study of T cells in Graves' hyperthyroidism and ophthalmopathy. Broader study findings: With a median lead of 6.5 months before onset, the model predicted ophthalmopathy.

About this clonotype: The antigen remains unidentified.

RNA transcripts yielded amplified TCR beta CDR3 regions. The study used the HTBI primer set for a first-round RT-PCR of the TCR CDR3. MiXCR, applied by TCRdb to the multiplex PCR reads, yields one record per CDR3 protein. The sample has hundreds of thousands of distinct CDR3 sequences, 20% to 30% seen once. Specimen: blood. The receptor comes from a man aged 50-59 years with Graves' hyperthyroidism.

CDR3 loop: CASRGSGSMDEQFF. The CDR3 bases are TGCGCCAGCAGAGGTAGCGGGAGTATGGATGAGCAGTTCTTC. The genes are TRBV5-1 and TRBJ2-1; 9 bases line up with TRBD2. V was clipped by 5 bases and J by 8 bases; unmatched bases: 8. The CDR3 extends over 14 amino acids. From germline, CDR1 is SGHRS and CDR2 YFSETQ.